The present T cell receptor (beta chain) was sequenced within a study of OX40 agonist ivuxolimab in advanced cancers. Turning to this clone: As yet, its antigen is unknown.

Trimming stripped 4 bases from V and 2 bases from J, with 11 bases between. The CDR3 runs to 14 residues. Germline CDR1 reads MNHEY; CDR2 reads SVGAGI. Profiled with immunoSEQ multiplex PCR; TCRdb holds only in-frame clones, not every one. The repertoire includes about 17,000 clones, about 88% of them detected once, and 25% sits in the top ten. Findings and limits, study-wide: Within 6 weeks, CD4+ and CD8+ blood T cells expanded clonally at 0.1 to 3.0 mg/kg. Part of the nonresponder group also had normalized T-cell clonal expansion that was low.

The sequence was obtained from an adult with an advanced solid tumor such as melanoma, head and neck, liver or kidney cancer. This chain uses TRBV6-5 with TRBJ1-2, with a tentative D call TRBD1 (5 bases). Here the sequenced sample was CD4+ or CD8+ T cells sorted from blood, taken in a trial of the OX40 agonist ivuxolimab. CDR3 in amino acids: CASSFTGLNYGYTF. The DNA of the CDR3 is TGTGCCAGCAGTTTTACAGGACTAAACTATGGCTACACCTTC.